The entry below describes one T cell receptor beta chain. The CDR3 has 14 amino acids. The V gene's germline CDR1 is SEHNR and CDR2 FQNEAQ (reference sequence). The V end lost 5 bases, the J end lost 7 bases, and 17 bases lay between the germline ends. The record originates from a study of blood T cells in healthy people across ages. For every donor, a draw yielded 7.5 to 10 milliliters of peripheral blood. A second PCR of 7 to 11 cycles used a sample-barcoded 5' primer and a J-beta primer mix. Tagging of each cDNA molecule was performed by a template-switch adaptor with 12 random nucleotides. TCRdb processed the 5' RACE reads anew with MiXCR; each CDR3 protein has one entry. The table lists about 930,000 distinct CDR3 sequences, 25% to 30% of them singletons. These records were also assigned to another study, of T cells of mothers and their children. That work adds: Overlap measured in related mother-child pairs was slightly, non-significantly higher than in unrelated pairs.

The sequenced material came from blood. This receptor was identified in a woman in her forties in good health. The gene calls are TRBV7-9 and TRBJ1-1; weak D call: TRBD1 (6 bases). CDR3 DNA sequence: TGTGCCAGCAGCCCAGACACAGGGACGGGTGAAGCTTTCTTT. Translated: CASSPDTGTGEAFF.